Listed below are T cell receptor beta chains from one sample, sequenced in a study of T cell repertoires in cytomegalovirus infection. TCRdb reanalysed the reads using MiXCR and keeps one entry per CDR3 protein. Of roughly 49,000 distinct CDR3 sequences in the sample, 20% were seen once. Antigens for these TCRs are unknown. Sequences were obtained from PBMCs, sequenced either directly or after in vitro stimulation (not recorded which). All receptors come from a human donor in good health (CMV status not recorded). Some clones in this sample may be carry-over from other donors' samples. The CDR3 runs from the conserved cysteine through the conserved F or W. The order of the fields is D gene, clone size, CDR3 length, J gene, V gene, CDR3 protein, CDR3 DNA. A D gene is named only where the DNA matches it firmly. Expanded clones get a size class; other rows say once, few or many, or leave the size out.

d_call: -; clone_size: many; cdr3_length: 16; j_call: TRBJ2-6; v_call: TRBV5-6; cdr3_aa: CASSIRAHAGANVLTF; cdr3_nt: TGTGCCAGCAGCATCAGGGCCCACGCCGGGGCCAACGTCCTGACTTTC
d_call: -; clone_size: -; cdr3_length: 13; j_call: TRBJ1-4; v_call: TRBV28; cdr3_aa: CASRDSLNEKLFF; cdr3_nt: TGTGCCAGCAGGGACAGCCTTAATGAAAAACTGTTTTTT
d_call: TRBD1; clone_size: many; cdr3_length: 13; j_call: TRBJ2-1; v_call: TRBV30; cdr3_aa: CAWSLTGGDEQFF; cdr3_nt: TGTGCCTGGAGTCTGACAGGGGGCGATGAGCAGTTCTTC
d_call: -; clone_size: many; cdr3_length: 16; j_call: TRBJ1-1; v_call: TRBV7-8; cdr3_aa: CASRKTQGLANTEAFF; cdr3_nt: TGTGCCAGCAGGAAAACACAGGGATTGGCGAACACTGAAGCTTTCTTT
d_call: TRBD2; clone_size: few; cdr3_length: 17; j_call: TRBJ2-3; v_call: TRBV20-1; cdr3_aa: CSATEMGGLATTDTQYF; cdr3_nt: TGCAGTGCCACTGAGATGGGAGGACTAGCGACCACAGATACGCAGTATTTT
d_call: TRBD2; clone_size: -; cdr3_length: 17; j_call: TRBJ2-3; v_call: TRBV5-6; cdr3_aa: CASSLALGLLPSDTQYF; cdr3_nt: TGTGCCAGCAGCTTGGCCCTGGGACTACTGCCGAGCGATACGCAGTATTTT
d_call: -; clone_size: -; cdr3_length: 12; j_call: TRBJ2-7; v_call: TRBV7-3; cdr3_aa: CASITGPYEQYF; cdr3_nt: TGTGCCAGCATCACGGGCCCCTACGAGCAGTACTTC
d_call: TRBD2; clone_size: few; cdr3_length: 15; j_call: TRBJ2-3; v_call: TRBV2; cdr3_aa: CASRPTSGGTDTQYF; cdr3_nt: TGTGCCAGCAGGCCGACTAGCGGTGGCACAGATACGCAGTATTTT
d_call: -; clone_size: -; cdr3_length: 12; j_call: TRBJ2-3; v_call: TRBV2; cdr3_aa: CASSESIDTQYF; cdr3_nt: TGTGCCAGCAGTGAAAGTATTGATACGCAGTATTTT
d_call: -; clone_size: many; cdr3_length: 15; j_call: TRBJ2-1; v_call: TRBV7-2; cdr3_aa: CASSRTGTFYNEQFF; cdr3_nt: TGTGCCAGCAGCCGTACCGGGACATTTTACAATGAGCAGTTCTTC
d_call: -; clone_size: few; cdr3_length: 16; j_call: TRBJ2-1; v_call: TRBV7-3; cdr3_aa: CASSLSVGLMNNEQFF; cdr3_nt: TGTGCCAGCAGTCTCTCGGTGGGCTTGATGAACAATGAGCAGTTCTTC
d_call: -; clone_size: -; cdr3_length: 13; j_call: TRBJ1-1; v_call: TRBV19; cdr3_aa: CASSSRVGTEAFF; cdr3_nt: TGTGCCAGTAGTTCCCGGGTGGGTACTGAAGCTTTCTTT
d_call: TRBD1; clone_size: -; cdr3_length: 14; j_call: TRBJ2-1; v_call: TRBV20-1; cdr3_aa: CSAIRVGGGREQFF; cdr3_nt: TGCAGTGCTATTCGAGTAGGGGGCGGGCGTGAGCAGTTCTTC
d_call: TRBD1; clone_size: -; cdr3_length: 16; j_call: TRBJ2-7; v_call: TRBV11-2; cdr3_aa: CASSSLPGQGAYEQYF; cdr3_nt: TGTGCCAGCAGCTCCCTGCCGGGACAGGGGGCCTACGAGCAGTACTTC
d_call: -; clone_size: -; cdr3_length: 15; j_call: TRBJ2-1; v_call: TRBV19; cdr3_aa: CASSSSSGAYNEQFF; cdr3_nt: TGTGCCAGTAGTAGTAGTAGCGGCGCCTACAATGAGCAGTTCTTC
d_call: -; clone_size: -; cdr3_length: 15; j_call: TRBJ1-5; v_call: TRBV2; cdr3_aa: CASSGSRDRSRPQHF; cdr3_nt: TGTGCCAGCAGTGGTTCTAGAGACAGAAGCCGGCCCCAGCATTTT
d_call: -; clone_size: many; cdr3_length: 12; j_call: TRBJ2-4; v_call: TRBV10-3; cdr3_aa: CAISELGNIQYF; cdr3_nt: TGTGCCATCAGTGAGTTGGGAAACATTCAGTACTTC
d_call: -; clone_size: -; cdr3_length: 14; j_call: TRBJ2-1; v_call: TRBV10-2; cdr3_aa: CASSELKAYNEQFF; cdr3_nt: TGCGCCAGCAGCGAATTAAAAGCCTACAATGAGCAGTTCTTC
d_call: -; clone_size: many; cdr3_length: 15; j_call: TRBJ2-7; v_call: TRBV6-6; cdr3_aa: CASRGLYQFAYEQYF; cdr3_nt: TGTGCCAGCAGGGGACTGTATCAATTTGCCTACGAGCAGTACTTC
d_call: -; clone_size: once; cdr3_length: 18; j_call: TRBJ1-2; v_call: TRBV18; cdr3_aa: CASSTNRLGQGLNYGYTF; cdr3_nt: TGTGCCAGCTCAACAAACCGCCTCGGTCAGGGGTTGAACTATGGCTACACCTTC
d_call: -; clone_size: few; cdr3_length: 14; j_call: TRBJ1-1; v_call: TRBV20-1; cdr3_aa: CSASHRVMNTEAFF; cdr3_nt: TGCAGTGCTAGCCACAGGGTCATGAACACTGAAGCTTTCTTT
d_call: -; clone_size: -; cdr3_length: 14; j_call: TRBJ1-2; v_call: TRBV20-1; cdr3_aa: CSARDDRIYGGYTF; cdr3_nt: TGCAGTGCTAGAGATGACAGGATCTACGGTGGCTACACCTTC
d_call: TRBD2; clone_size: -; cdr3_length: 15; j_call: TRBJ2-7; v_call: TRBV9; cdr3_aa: CASSVGLAGNYEQYF; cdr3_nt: TGTGCCAGCAGCGTGGGACTAGCGGGAAACTACGAGCAGTACTTC
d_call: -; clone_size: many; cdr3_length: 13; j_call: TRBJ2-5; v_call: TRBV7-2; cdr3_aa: CASSLRTQETQYF; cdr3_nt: TGTGCCAGCAGCTTAAGGACACAGGAGACCCAGTACTTC
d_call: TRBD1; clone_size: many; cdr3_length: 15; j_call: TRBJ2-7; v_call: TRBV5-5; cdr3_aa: CASSLVAGGTYEQYF; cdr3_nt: TGTGCCAGCAGCTTGGTGGCAGGGGGAACCTACGAGCAGTACTTC
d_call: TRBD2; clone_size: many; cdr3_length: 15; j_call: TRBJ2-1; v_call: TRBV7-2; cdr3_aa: CASSSERGSYNEQFF; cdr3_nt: TGTGCCAGCAGCTCCGAGCGGGGCTCCTACAATGAGCAGTTCTTC
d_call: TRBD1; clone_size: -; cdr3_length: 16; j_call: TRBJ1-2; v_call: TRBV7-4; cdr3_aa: CASSFRTGDPGYGYTF; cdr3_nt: TGTGCCAGCAGCTTTCGGACAGGGGACCCTGGCTATGGCTACACCTTC
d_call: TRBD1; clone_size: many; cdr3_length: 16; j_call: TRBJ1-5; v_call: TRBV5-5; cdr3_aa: CASSSGGQVLNQPQHF; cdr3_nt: TGTGCCAGCAGCTCCGGGGGACAGGTTCTCAATCAGCCCCAGCATTTT
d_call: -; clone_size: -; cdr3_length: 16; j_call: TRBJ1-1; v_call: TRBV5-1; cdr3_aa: CASSSGWGGSNTEAFF; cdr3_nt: TGCGCCAGCAGCTCGGGCTGGGGCGGGTCGAACACTGAAGCTTTCTTT
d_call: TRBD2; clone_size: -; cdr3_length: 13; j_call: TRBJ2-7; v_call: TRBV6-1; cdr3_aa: CASSQGTSGEQYF; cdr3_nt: TGTGCCAGCAGTCAAGGGACTAGTGGCGAGCAGTACTTC
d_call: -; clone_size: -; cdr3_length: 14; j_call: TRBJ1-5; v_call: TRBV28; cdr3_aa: CASSRNGGRQPQHF; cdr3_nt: TGTGCCAGCAGCCGAAACGGGGGAAGGCAGCCCCAGCATTTT
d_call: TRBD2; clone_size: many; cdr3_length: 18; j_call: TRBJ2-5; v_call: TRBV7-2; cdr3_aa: CASSLGPGLAGVGETQYF; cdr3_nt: TGTGCCAGCAGCTTGGGACCGGGACTAGCGGGAGTGGGTGAGACCCAGTACTTC
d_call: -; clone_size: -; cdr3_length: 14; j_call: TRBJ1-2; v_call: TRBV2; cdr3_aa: CASLLIRGNYGYTF; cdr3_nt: TGTGCCAGCCTCTTAATCCGGGGGAACTATGGCTACACCTTC
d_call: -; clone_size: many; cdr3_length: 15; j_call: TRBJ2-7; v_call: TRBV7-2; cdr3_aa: CASSPSIGGISEQYF; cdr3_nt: TGTGCCAGCAGCCCCTCGATAGGGGGTATCTCCGAGCAGTACTTC
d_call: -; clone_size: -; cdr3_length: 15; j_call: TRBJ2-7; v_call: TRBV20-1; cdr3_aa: CSARPYRVLSYEQYF; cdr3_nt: TGCAGTGCTAGACCGTACAGGGTCCTGTCCTACGAGCAGTACTTC
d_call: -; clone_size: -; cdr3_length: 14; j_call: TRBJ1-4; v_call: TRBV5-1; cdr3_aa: CASSWGQGSEKLFF; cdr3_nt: TGCGCCAGCAGCTGGGGGCAGGGTTCTGAAAAACTGTTTTTT
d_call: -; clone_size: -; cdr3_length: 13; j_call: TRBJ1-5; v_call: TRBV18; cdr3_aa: CASSPDGNQPQHF; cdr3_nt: TGTGCCAGCTCGCCTGATGGGAATCAGCCCCAGCATTTT
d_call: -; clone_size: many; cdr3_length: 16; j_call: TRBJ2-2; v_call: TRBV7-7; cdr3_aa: CASSLSSGGNTGELFF; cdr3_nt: TGTGCCAGCAGCTTAAGTAGTGGCGGGAACACCGGGGAGCTGTTTTTT
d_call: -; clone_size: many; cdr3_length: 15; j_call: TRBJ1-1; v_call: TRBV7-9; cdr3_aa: CASSSRDKGLTEAFF; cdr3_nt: TGTGCCAGCAGCTCCCGCGATAAGGGGCTAACTGAAGCTTTCTTT
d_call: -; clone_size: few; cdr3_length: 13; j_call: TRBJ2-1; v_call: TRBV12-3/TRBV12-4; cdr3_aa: CASSFGYTGEQFF; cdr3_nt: TGTGCCAGCAGTTTCGGCTACACTGGGGAGCAGTTCTTC
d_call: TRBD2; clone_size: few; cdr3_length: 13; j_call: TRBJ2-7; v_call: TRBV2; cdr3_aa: CASSWDYNYEQYF; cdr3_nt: TGTGCCAGCAGTTGGGACTATAATTACGAGCAGTACTTC
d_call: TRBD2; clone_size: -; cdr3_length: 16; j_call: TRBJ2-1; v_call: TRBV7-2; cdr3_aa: CASSLVNSGSNNEQFF; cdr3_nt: TGTGCCAGCAGCTTAGTTAATAGCGGGAGTAACAATGAGCAGTTCTTC
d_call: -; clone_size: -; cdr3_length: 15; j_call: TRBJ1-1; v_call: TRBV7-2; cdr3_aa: CASSWTQGSGTEAFF; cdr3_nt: TGTGCCAGCAGCTGGACGCAGGGGAGCGGCACTGAAGCTTTCTTT
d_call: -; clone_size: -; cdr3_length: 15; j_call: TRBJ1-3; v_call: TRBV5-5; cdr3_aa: CASSLLTRSGNTIYF; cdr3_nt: TGTGCCAGCAGCTTGTTGACCCGCTCTGGAAACACCATATATTTT
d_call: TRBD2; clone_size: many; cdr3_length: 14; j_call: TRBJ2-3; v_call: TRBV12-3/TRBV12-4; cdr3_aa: CASRREGLTNTQYF; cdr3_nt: TGTGCCAGCCGGAGGGAGGGCCTTACAAATACGCAGTATTTT
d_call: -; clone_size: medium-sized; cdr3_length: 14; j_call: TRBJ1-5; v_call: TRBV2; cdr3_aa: CASRVGQGHQPQHF; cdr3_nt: TGTGCCAGCAGGGTAGGGCAGGGGCATCAGCCCCAGCATTTT
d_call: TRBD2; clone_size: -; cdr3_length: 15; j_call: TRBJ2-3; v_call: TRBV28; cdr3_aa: CASSWGLGGTDTQYF; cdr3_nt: TGTGCCAGCAGTTGGGGACTAGGAGGCACAGATACGCAGTATTTT
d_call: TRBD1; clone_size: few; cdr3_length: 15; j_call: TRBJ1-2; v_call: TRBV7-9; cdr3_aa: CASSLEWDRNYGYTF; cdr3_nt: TGTGCCAGCAGCTTAGAGTGGGACAGGAACTATGGCTACACCTTC